The present TCR beta chain was sequenced within a study of T cells in Graves' hyperthyroidism and ophthalmopathy. The study, taken as a whole, reports: A model using 13 V-J features told ophthalmopathy apart from stable hyperthyroidism.

This CDR3 is 15 amino acids long. Losses at the gene ends were 4 bases for V and 11 bases for J; bases not matched to a gene: 15. Germline V lookup: CDR1 MNHNS, CDR2 SASEGT. In the case of this clonotype: The antigen remains unidentified.

The investigators amplified TCR beta CDR3 regions from RNA transcripts. Carried out on the TCR CDR3, a first-round RT-PCR used the HTBI primer set. TCRdb reprocessed the multiplex PCR reads via MiXCR and lists one record per CDR3 protein. The sample shows a few hundred thousand distinct CDR3 sequences, roughly 19% of them seen only once. Isolation of PBMCs was performed on about 9.9 ml fresh peripheral blood. The chain uses TRBV6-1 and TRBJ1-1; 8 bases line up with TRBD1. The clonotype was recovered from a man aged 50 to 60 with Graves' ophthalmopathy. What was sequenced was blood. As DNA, the CDR3 is TGTGCCAGCAGTGCCGGCGGAGCAGGGGGCTGGACGGCTTTCTTT. Encoded protein: CASSAGGAGGWTAFF.